These 18 T cell receptor beta chains share one sample of origin, sequenced in a study of long-term antiretroviral therapy in people with HIV. Running of the v3.0 immunoSEQ assay took place at survey level. Repertoires were generated with immunoSEQ multiplex PCR, while TCRdb's copy carries only in-frame clones and drops some. The sample gives 35,000 to 45,000 clones, roughly 94% of which show up once; about 3.9% is in the top ten. Material: unsorted PBMCs, obtained 4.1 years after starting antiretroviral therapy. These receptor sequences come from a woman aged 50 to 60 with HIV.

The genes are TRBV6-6 and TRBJ1-4, with a possible D match to TRBD1 (6 bases). Germline V gives CDR1 MNHNY, CDR2 SVGAGI (reference sequence). Trimming shortened V by 0 bases and J by 7 bases, and 12 bases separated the two germline ends. The CDR3 contains 15 residues. The DNA of the CDR3 is TGTGCCAGCAGTTACTCACAGGGTTTCAGTGAAAAACTGTTTTTT. It encodes CASSYSQGFSEKLFF.

V gene TRBV5-1 combines with J gene TRBJ2-2; the D call may be TRBD1 or TRBD2 (6 bases each). Trimming took 4 bases from V and 3 from J, leaving 13 bases between them. The length of the CDR3 is 15 residues. Germline-derived CDR1 and CDR2 are SGHRS and YFSETQ. In DNA form, the CDR3 reads TGCGCCAGCAGCCTCCTGGGGGGCTACACCGGGGAGCTGTTTTTT. It is translated as CASSLLGGYTGELFF.

The chain has TRBV27 and TRBJ1-5; the match to TRBD1 covers 8 bases. Losses at the gene ends were 5 bases for V and 4 bases for J; bases not matched to a gene: 4. CDR1 MNHEY and CDR2 SMNVEV come from the germline V gene (reference sequence). There are 14 residues in the CDR3. The DNA for the CDR3 is TGTGCCAGCAGTGCGGGACAGGAGAATCAGCCCCAGCATTTT. It yields the protein CASSAGQENQPQHF.

The chain combines TRBV5-1 with TRBJ1-6; a possible D gene is TRBD1 (5 bases). The CDR3 totals 14 residues. Trimming shortened V by 6 bases and J by 7 bases, and 14 bases separated the two germline ends. Germline loops: CDR1 SGHRS, CDR2 YFSETQ. The CDR3 spells CASKEGRGNSPLHF. DNA for the CDR3: TGCGCCAGCAAGGAGGGCCGGGGGAATTCACCCCTCCACTTT.

The rearrangement uses TRBV6-4 and TRBJ1-1; D call uncertain. The CDR3 consists of 11 residues. Per germline, CDR1 MRHNA and CDR2 SNTAGT. With 8 bases removed from V and 8 bases from J, the gap between germline ends came to 12 bases. The CDR3 nucleotides read TGTGCCAGCGAACCGGATCTCGAAGCTTTCTTT. Its translation is CASEPDLEAFF.

V usage is TRBV5-1 and J usage is TRBJ2-5; no reliable D call. The germline V gene encodes CDR1 SGHRS and CDR2 YFSETQ. The CDR3 extends over 13 amino acids. Trimming removed 4 bases from V and 4 bases from J, with 11 bases in between. CDR3 sequence: CASSNEVGETQYF. Written as DNA, the CDR3 is TGCGCCAGCAGCAACGAGGTGGGAGAGACCCAGTACTTC. The full variable domain, rest sourced from reference TRBV5-1 and TRBJ2-5, is KAGVTQTPRYLIKTRGQQVTLSCSPISGHRSVSWYQQTPGQGLQFLFEYFSETQRNKGNFPGRFSGRQFSNSRSEMNVSTLELGDSALYLCASSNEVGETQYFGPGTRLLVL.

The V call is TRBV27, the J call TRBJ1-1; 7 nucleotides agree with TRBD1. CDR3 size: 14 residues. CDR1 is MNHEY and CDR2 is SMNVEV in the germline V gene (reference sequence). Unmatched junction bases numbered 5, after V lost 2 bases and J lost 5 bases. The CDR3 reads CASSLRGRGTEAFF. The CDR3 coding sequence is TGTGCCAGCAGTTTAAGAGGCAGGGGGACTGAAGCTTTCTTT.

This chain joins TRBV5-1 and TRBJ2-3; perhaps TRBD1 as D (5 bases). Trimming stripped 5 bases from V and 4 bases from J, with 23 bases between. From germline, CDR1 is SGHRS and CDR2 YFSETQ. This CDR3 region has 17 residues. In DNA form, the CDR3 reads TGCGCCAGCAGACGACTTCCGGCCAGGGATAGATCAGATACGCAGTATTTT. Protein product: CASRRLPARDRSDTQYF.

The chain has TRBV7-8 and TRBJ1-6; tentative D call: TRBD1 (5 bases). Germline V gene lookup returns CDR1 SGHVS and CDR2 FQNEAQ. The CDR3 spans 17 residues. With 5 bases removed from V and 7 bases from J, the gap between germline ends came to 21 bases. CDR3 protein: CASSLFPGAGKNSPLHF. CDR3 in DNA: TGTGCCAGCAGCCTATTCCCCGGGGCAGGGAAGAATTCACCCCTCCACTTT.

The chain carries TRBV7-3 and TRBJ1-1; the match to TRBD1 covers 11 bases. V was clipped by 0 bases and J by 5 bases; unmatched bases: 11. This CDR3 has 18 amino acids. Germline V gene sequence: CDR1 SGHTA, CDR2 FQGTGA. CDR3 DNA sequence: TGTGCCAGCAGCTTAACCAGACCCGGACAGGGGGCAGGAACTGAAGCTTTCTTT. Its translation: CASSLTRPGQGAGTEAFF. Using reference TRBV7-3 and TRBJ1-1 for the parts outside the CDR3, the full variable domain is GAGVSQTPSNKVTEKGKYVELRCDPISGHTALYWYRQSLGQGPEFLIYFQGTGAADDSGLPNDRFFAVRPEGSVSTLKIQRTERGDSAVYLCASSLTRPGQGAGTEAFFGQGTRLTVV.

This clone was detected once. The rearrangement uses TRBV7-2 and TRBJ2-6; tentative D call: TRBD2 (6 bases). Trimming cost V 9 bases and J 0 bases, with 6 bases left between them. The CDR3 is made up of 13 amino acids. Germline V gene lookup returns CDR1 SGHTA and CDR2 FQGNSA. The CDR3 protein is CARGGSGANVLTF. CDR3 DNA: TGTGCCAGGGGGGGCTCTGGGGCCAACGTCCTGACTTTC.

V is TRBV6-6 and J is TRBJ1-1; 11 bases fit TRBD1. Germline CDR1 is MNHNY and CDR2 is SVGAGI (reference sequence). J was trimmed by 4 bases and V by 2 bases; bases with no gene match: 0. The CDR3 contains 14 residues. The CDR3 region is CASSYGTGGTEAFF. The CDR3 bases are TGTGCCAGCAGTTACGGGACAGGGGGCACTGAAGCTTTCTTT.

The gene calls are TRBV7-6 and TRBJ2-7, with D possibly being TRBD1 or TRBD2 (5 bases each). The CDR3 is 14 residues long. Germline V gives CDR1 SGHVS, CDR2 FNYEAQ. Trimming left V 0 bases short and J 4 bases short, with 10 bases between. For the CDR3, the DNA is TGTGCCAGCAGCTTAGCAGCCGGGGCGTACGAGCAGTACTTC. Its translation: CASSLAAGAYEQYF.

The CDR3 loop is CASSEGEVGLLGHEQYF. The CDR3 DNA follows: TGTGCCAGCAGTGAGGGAGAGGTGGGCCTTCTAGGCCACGAGCAGTACTTC. The genes are TRBV2 and TRBJ2-7; TRBD2 is a possible D gene (5 bases). This CDR3 spans 17 amino acids. Trimming removed 3 bases at V and 5 bases at J, with 23 bases between. Germline V gene data show CDR1 as SNHLY and CDR2 as FYNNEI.

The J gene is TRBJ2-5, the V gene TRBV6-6; 8 positions match TRBD2. Germline values: CDR1 MNHNY, CDR2 SVGAGI (reference sequence). J lost 4 bases, V lost 4 bases, and 8 bases had no gene match. CDR3 length equals 15 residues. The CDR3 DNA follows: TGTGCCAGCAGTTCCCTGGCGGGGGGCGGAGAGACCCAGTACTTC. It translates to CASSSLAGGGETQYF.

The chain has TRBV4-3 and TRBJ1-2, with 10 bases matching TRBD1. V lost 4 bases and J lost 4; bases outside the gene matches: 3. The CDR3 contains 14 residues. The germline V gene has CDR1 LGHNA and CDR2 YSLEER. The CDR3 DNA sequence: TGCGCCAGCAGCCCGGGACAGGGGATCTATGGCTACACCTTC. It encodes CASSPGQGIYGYTF.

The V gene is TRBV2, the J gene TRBJ2-6, with 10 bases that match TRBD1. In germline, CDR1 is SNHLY, CDR2 FYNNEI. Trimming removed 2 bases from V and 4 bases from J; junction bases left unmatched: 8. This CDR3 is 18 amino acids long. The CDR3 sequence: CASSEQGTGAGGANVLTF. The CDR3 coding sequence is TGTGCCAGCAGTGAACAGGGGACAGGGGCTGGGGGGGCCAACGTCCTGACTTTC.

This chain uses TRBV14 with TRBJ2-7; TRBD1 aligns across 10 bases. The CDR3 contains 16 residues. J lost 4 bases, V lost 4 bases, and 10 bases had no gene match. Germline loops: CDR1 SGHDN, CDR2 FVKESK. The CDR3, as DNA: TGTGCCAGCAGCCCTTTCACCGGGACAGGGGTTTACGAGCAGTACTTC. It specifies CASSPFTGTGVYEQYF. Full variable domain (rest looked up from reference TRBV14 and TRBJ2-7): EAGVTQFPSHSVIEKGQTVTLRCDPISGHDNLYWYRRVMGKEIKFLLHFVKESKQDESGMPNNRFLAERTGGTYSTLKVQPAELEDSGVYFCASSPFTGTGVYEQYFGPGTRLTVT.